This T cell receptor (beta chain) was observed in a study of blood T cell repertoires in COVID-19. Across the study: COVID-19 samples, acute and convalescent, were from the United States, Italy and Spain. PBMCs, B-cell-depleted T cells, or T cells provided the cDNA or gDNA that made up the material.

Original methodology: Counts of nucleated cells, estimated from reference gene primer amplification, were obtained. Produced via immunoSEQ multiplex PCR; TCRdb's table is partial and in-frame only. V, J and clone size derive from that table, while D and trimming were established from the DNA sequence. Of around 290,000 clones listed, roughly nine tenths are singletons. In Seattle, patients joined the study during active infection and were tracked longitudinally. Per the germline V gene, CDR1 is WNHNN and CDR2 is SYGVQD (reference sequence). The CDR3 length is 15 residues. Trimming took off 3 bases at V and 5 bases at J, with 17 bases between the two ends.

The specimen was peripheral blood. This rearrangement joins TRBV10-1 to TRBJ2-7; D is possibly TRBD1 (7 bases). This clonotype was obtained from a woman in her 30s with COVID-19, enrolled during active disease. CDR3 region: CASSDLGRDRDEQYF. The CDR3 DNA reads TGCGCCAGCAGTGATCTTGGGCGGGACAGAGACGAGCAGTACTTC.